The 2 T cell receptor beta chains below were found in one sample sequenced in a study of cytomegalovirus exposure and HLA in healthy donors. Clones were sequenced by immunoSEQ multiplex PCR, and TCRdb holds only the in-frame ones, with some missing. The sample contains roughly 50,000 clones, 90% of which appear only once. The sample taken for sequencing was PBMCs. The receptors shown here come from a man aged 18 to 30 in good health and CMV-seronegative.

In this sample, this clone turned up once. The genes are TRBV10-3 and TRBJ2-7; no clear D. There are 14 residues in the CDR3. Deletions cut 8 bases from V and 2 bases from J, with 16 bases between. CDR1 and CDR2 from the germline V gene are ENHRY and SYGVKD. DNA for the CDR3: TGTGCCATCGAAGATCCCTCTAGTACCTACGAGCAGTACTTC. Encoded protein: CAIEDPSSTYEQYF.

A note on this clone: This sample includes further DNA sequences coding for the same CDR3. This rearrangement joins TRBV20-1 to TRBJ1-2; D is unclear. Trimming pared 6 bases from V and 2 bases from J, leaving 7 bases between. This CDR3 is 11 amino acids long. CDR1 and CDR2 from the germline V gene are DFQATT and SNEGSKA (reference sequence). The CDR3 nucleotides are TGCAGTGCCCCCGTGAACTATGGCTACACCTTC. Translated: CSAPVNYGYTF.